Following are 9 T cell receptor beta chains from one sample sequenced in a study of blood T cell repertoires in COVID-19. Some clones are missing from TCRdb's copy, which holds only in-frame ones; the method was immunoSEQ multiplex PCR. This sample carries under 400,000 clones, about nine tenths of them seen once, and the ten largest clones take approximately 1%. The sample taken for sequencing was PBMCs or T cells enriched from blood (not recorded which). Source of these receptors: a woman aged 25-40 years who had been exposed to COVID-19.

The chain carries TRBV7-9 and TRBJ2-4, with TRBD2 identical over 8 bases. The V gene end was trimmed by 5 bases and the J gene end by 3 bases; junction bases not matched to a gene: 6. The germline V gene encodes CDR1 SEHNR and CDR2 FQNEAQ (reference sequence). This CDR3 spans 15 amino acids. The CDR3 coding sequence is TGTGCCAGCAGCGTACCGGGGGGGAACAAAAACATTCAGTACTTC. This codes for CASSVPGGNKNIQYF. The variable domain in full, completed from reference TRBV7-9 and TRBJ2-4, reads DTGVSQNPRHKITKRGQNVTFRCDPISEHNRLYWYRQTLGQGPEFLTYFQNEAQLEKSRLLSDRFSAERPKGSFSTLEIQRTEQGDSAMYLCASSVPGGNKNIQYFGAGTRLSVL.

The chain uses TRBV5-8 and TRBJ1-2, with a possible D match to TRBD1 (6 bases). CDR1 SGHTS and CDR2 YDEGEE come from the germline V gene. The CDR3 has 15 amino acids. V was cut by 0 bases and J by 3 bases, with 12 bases left in between. The CDR3 region is CASSLALGADYGYTF. The CDR3 nucleotides are TGTGCCAGCAGCTTGGCCTTGGGGGCGGACTATGGCTACACCTTC.

The rearrangement joins TRBV12-3 or TRBV12-4 to TRBJ2-7; D is ambiguous. The CDR3 has 13 residues. Trimming removed 6 bases from V and 4 bases from J, with 13 bases in between. The DNA of the CDR3 is TGTGCCAGCAGCTTCGTAGCTTCGTACGAGCAGTACTTC. This sequence encodes CASSFVASYEQYF.

This sequence joins TRBV6-5 and TRBJ2-7; no firm D call. Trimming took 7 bases from V and 6 from J, leaving 13 bases between them. The germline gives CDR1 MNHEY, CDR2 SVGAGI. CDR3 length: 12 residues. CDR3 protein: CASTSLLSEQYF. In DNA form, the CDR3 reads TGTGCCAGCACTTCCCTTTTGAGCGAGCAGTACTTC.

CDR3 nucleotides: TGTGCCAGCAGCCGGACAGGGTTCTCTGGAAACACCATATATTTT. Its translation is CASSRTGFSGNTIYF. This chain links TRBV5-4 with TRBJ1-3; 8 nucleotides align to TRBD1. The length of the CDR3 is 15 residues. Per germline, CDR1 SGHNT and CDR2 YYREEE (reference sequence). Trimming removed 4 bases from V and 0 bases from J; junction bases left unmatched: 3. Based on the CDR3 plus reference TRBV5-4 and TRBJ1-3, the full variable domain is ETGVTQSPTHLIKTRGQQVTLRCSSQSGHNTVSWYQQALGQGPQFIFQYYREEENGRGNFPPRFSGLQFPNYSSELNVNALELDDSALYLCASSRTGFSGNTIYFGEGSWLTVV.

This clone was seen a single time. This chain connects TRBV19 to TRBJ1-1; D might be TRBD1 (6 bases). The CDR3 is 15 amino acids. CDR1 LNHDA and CDR2 SQIVND come from the germline V gene (reference sequence). Trimming cost V 5 bases and J 0 bases, with 13 bases left between them. CDR3 loop: CASSGPEGVNTEAFF. The CDR3, as DNA: TGTGCCAGTAGTGGTCCCGAGGGGGTGAACACTGAAGCTTTCTTT.

This chain uses TRBV9 with TRBJ1-5, with 8 bases identical to TRBD1. Trimming at V came to 4 bases and at J to 1 base, leaving 7 bases not matched to a gene. Germline V gene data show CDR1 as SGDLS and CDR2 as YYNGEE. The CDR3 length is 16 residues. This CDR3 is CASSSGTGWSNQPQHF. CDR3 bases: TGTGCCAGCAGCTCGGGGACAGGTTGGAGCAATCAGCCCCAGCATTTT.

V gene TRBV9 combines with J gene TRBJ2-1; TRBD1 aligns across 9 bases. V lost 5 bases to trimming and J lost 9 bases; unmatched junction nucleotides: 6. The CDR3 is 13 amino acids. Germline V gene lookup returns CDR1 SGDLS and CDR2 YYNGEE. The CDR3 loop is CASRRTGEGEQFF. CDR3 nucleotides: TGTGCCAGCAGGAGGACAGGGGAGGGTGAGCAGTTCTTC.

The chain uses TRBV5-4 and TRBJ2-5, with a weak D call TRBD1 (5 bases). Germline V gene lookup returns CDR1 SGHNT and CDR2 YYREEE (reference sequence). This CDR3 is built from 14 residues. Trimming removed 0 bases at V and 3 bases at J, with 9 bases between. The CDR3 loop reads CASSLDRWEETQYF. CDR3 in DNA: TGTGCCAGCAGCTTGGACAGGTGGGAAGAGACCCAGTACTTC.